A selection of T cell receptor beta chains follows, all from one sample in a study of Ad26.COV2.S vaccination and SARS-CoV-2 variants. Assay used: immunoSEQ multiplex PCR; TCRdb lists only in-frame clones, some missing. The table lists about 350,000 clones, roughly 90% of them singletons, with roughly 4.8% in the top ten. Sample: peripheral blood, taken in a trial of Ad26.COV2.S vaccine versus placebo. The origin of the receptors is a person between 18 and 59 years old who received the Ad26.COV2.S COVID-19 vaccine or a placebo. Each CDR3 is given with its conserved first and last residue. Fields, in order: clone size, J gene, D gene, V gene, CDR3 protein, CDR3 DNA. A D gene is named only where the DNA matches it firmly. Clone size is given for some rows only: seen once, a few or many times, or a class if the clone is expanded.

size: -; J: TRBJ2-7; D: TRBD1; V: TRBV2; CDR3: CASKIQGIGSYEQYF; DNA: TGTGCCAGCAAAATACAGGGGATAGGCTCCTACGAGCAGTACTTC
size: -; J: TRBJ2-5; D: -; V: TRBV19; CDR3: CASSIGENQETQYF; DNA: TGTGCCAGTAGTATAGGGGAAAACCAAGAGACCCAGTACTTC
size: -; J: TRBJ2-3; D: -; V: TRBV5-4; CDR3: CASSFRSLWDKSTDTQYF; DNA: TGTGCCAGCAGCTTTAGGAGTCTCTGGGACAAGAGCACAGATACGCAGTATTTT
size: -; J: TRBJ2-3; D: TRBD1; V: TRBV5-1; CDR3: CASSRGQGGIDTQYF; DNA: TGCGCCAGCAGCCGCGGACAGGGCGGAATTGATACGCAGTATTTT
size: medium-sized; J: TRBJ2-7; D: -; V: TRBV18; CDR3: CASSATGYYSEQYF; DNA: TGTGCCAGCTCAGCGACAGGCTACTATAGCGAGCAGTACTTC
size: -; J: TRBJ2-5; D: TRBD1; V: TRBV29-1; CDR3: CSVDGPGTGGGETQYF; DNA: TGCAGCGTCGACGGTCCCGGGACAGGGGGAGGAGAGACCCAGTACTTC
size: -; J: TRBJ1-2; D: TRBD1; V: TRBV24-1; CDR3: CATSDQGGNYGYTF; DNA: TGTGCCACCAGTGATCAGGGGGGGAACTATGGCTACACCTTC
size: few; J: TRBJ2-7; D: -; V: TRBV6-1; CDR3: CASSGARGSYEQYF; DNA: TGTGCCAGCAGTGGGGCTCGGGGGTCCTACGAGCAGTACTTC
size: -; J: TRBJ1-1; D: -; V: TRBV6-5; CDR3: CASSYSRRNTEAFF; DNA: TGTGCCAGCAGTTACTCAAGAAGGAACACTGAAGCTTTCTTT
size: few; J: TRBJ1-6; D: -; V: TRBV3-1/TRBV3-2; CDR3: CASSHRRNSPLHF; DNA: TGTGCCAGCAGCCATCGTAGAAATTCACCCCTCCACTTT